These 31 T cell receptor beta chains originate from one sample sequenced in a study of PD-1 blockade in classical Hodgkin lymphoma. Time point denoted: cycle 4 day 1 (C4D1), after less than 7 weeks of nivolumab. With no exception, relapse followed autologous stem cell transplantation in all patients, and brentuximab vedotin exposure varied. Produced via immunoSEQ multiplex PCR; TCRdb's table is partial and in-frame only. This table has about 44,000 clones, roughly 65% appearing once. Sequences were derived from peripheral blood mononuclear cells (PBMCs), sampled before the fourth cycle of nivolumab. Receptors originate from a human donor with classical Hodgkin lymphoma.

This chain uses TRBV5-8 with TRBJ2-3; 7 bases align to TRBD2. There are 15 residues in the CDR3. Germline V lookup: CDR1 SGHTS, CDR2 YDEGEE. Unmatched junction bases numbered 5, after V lost 4 bases and J lost 0 bases. CDR3 in DNA: TGTGCCAGCAGCGCGCTAGCGGTTAGCACAGATACGCAGTATTTT. It translates to CASSALAVSTDTQYF.

The rearrangement links TRBV9 to TRBJ2-4; D is ambiguous. V lost 3 bases to trimming and J lost 9 bases, with 13 bases between them. Germline CDR1 and CDR2: SGDLS and YYNGEE. The CDR3 length is 13 residues. CDR3 DNA sequence: TGTGCCAGCAGCGAGAGTGTGGATGGCATTCAGTACTTC. Amino acids: CASSESVDGIQYF.

This rearrangement joins TRBV20-1 to TRBJ1-6; D perhaps matches TRBD1 (6 bases). The length of the CDR3 is 11 residues. CDR1 is DFQATT and CDR2 is SNEGSKA in the germline V gene (reference sequence). V was clipped by 2 bases and J by 16 bases, with 12 bases between them. Here the CDR3 DNA reads TGCAGTGCTAGACCGGACAGTCCTCTCCACTTT. Translation gives CSARPDSPLHF.

The V and J genes are TRBV30 and TRBJ1-1; D might be TRBD1 (5 bases). This CDR3 is 13 amino acids long. Deletions cut 2 bases from V and 4 bases from J, with 11 bases between. Germline CDR1 reads GTSNPN; CDR2 reads SVGIG (reference sequence). CDR3 loop: CAWSRRQGTEAFF. As DNA, the CDR3 is TGTGCCTGGAGTCGCCGGCAGGGCACTGAAGCTTTCTTT.

In DNA form, the CDR3 reads TGTGCCAGTAGTATAGGGTCGGTCTCCACAGATACGCAGTATTTT. The encoded protein is CASSIGSVSTDTQYF. The J gene is TRBJ2-3, the V gene TRBV19; unclear D gene. Trimming shortened V by 1 base and J by 2 bases, and 10 bases separated the two germline ends. The CDR3 has 15 residues. Germline V gene sequence: CDR1 LNHDA, CDR2 SQIVND (reference sequence).

Remarks on this clone: At the DNA level, this CDR3 is encoded by other sequences in the same sample as well. The rearrangement links TRBV19 to TRBJ1-2; unclear D gene. The CDR3 runs 12 residues. Germline values: CDR1 LNHDA, CDR2 SQIVND (reference sequence). Trimming pared 3 bases from V and 5 bases from J, leaving 7 bases between. The CDR3 sequence is CASSITAYGYTF. CDR3 nucleotide sequence: TGTGCCAGTAGTATCACCGCATATGGCTACACCTTC.

By sample share, this clone is medium-sized. This sequence joins TRBV2 and TRBJ1-4; the match to TRBD1 covers 7 bases. The length of the CDR3 is 14 residues. Germline V gene lookup returns CDR1 SNHLY and CDR2 FYNNEI. Trimming removed 3 bases from V and 4 bases from J; junction bases left unmatched: 2. In nucleotides, the CDR3 is TGTGCCAGCAGTGAGGGACAGTATAATGAAAAACTGTTTTTT. Protein sequence: CASSEGQYNEKLFF. Full variable domain (rest looked up from reference TRBV2 and TRBJ1-4): EPEVTQTPSHQVTQMGQEVILRCVPISNHLYFYWYRQILGQKVEFLVSFYNNEISEKSEIFDDQFSVERPDGSNFTLKIRSTKLEDSAMYFCASSEGQYNEKLFFGSGTQLSVL.

This clone was observed a handful of times. CDR3 sequence reads: CASSQSFQVAGLPISSTDTQYF. The CDR3 nucleotides read TGCGCCAGCAGTCAATCCTTTCAGGTAGCGGGGCTCCCGATTTCTAGCACAGATACGCAGTATTTT. V and J are TRBV23-1 and TRBJ2-3; TRBD2 aligns across 8 bases. TRBV23-1 is classed as an ORF, of uncertain function. Trimming removed 0 bases from V and 0 bases from J; junction bases left unmatched: 20. The CDR3 contains 22 residues.

This clone is labeled large. V and J are TRBV27 and TRBJ1-2; D is undetermined. Germline loops: CDR1 MNHEY, CDR2 SMNVEV (reference sequence). V was trimmed by 3 bases and J by 5 bases, leaving 10 bases between them. This CDR3 contains 13 residues. CDR3 residues: CASSFNLGYGYTF. The DNA of the CDR3 is TGTGCCAGCAGTTTTAACCTTGGGTATGGCTACACCTTC.

The chain has TRBV6-6 and TRBJ1-4; D is perhaps TRBD1 (5 bases). Germline assignment: CDR1 MNHNY and CDR2 SVGAGI (reference sequence). V dropped 0 bases and J dropped 2 bases, with 10 bases sitting between them. This CDR3 is 16 amino acids long. CDR3 bases: TGTGCCAGCAGTTACTCTGCGGGGACCACTAATGAAAAACTGTTTTTT. The encoded protein is CASSYSAGTTNEKLFF.

The sample holds one count of this clone. The V gene is TRBV4-3, the J gene TRBJ2-7; D is uncertain. Trimming took 0 bases from V and 2 from J, leaving 11 bases between them. From germline, CDR1 is LGHNA and CDR2 YSLEER. This CDR3 region has 15 residues. In DNA form, the CDR3 reads TGCGCCAGCAGCCAAGACATTGAAAACCCCTACGAGCAGTACTTC. Protein product: CASSQDIENPYEQYF.

The genes are TRBV4-3 and TRBJ1-2; 12 bases line up with TRBD1. The CDR3 has 17 amino acids. In germline, CDR1 is LGHNA, CDR2 YSLEER. The junction had 10 bases not matched to a gene; V was cut back by 1 base and J by 7 bases. The CDR3 reads CASSQAPRGQGAGGYTF. In DNA form, the CDR3 reads TGCGCCAGCAGCCAAGCCCCCCGGGGACAGGGGGCGGGTGGCTACACCTTC.

The rearrangement uses TRBV6-5 and TRBJ2-7; D may correspond to TRBD1 or TRBD2 (5 bases each). Per the germline V gene, CDR1 is MNHEY and CDR2 is SVGAGI. Deletions cut 6 bases from V and 6 bases from J, with 12 bases between. The CDR3 has 12 amino acids. The CDR3 is CASSRDEIEQYF. The CDR3 DNA is TGTGCCAGCAGCCGGGACGAGATCGAGCAGTACTTC.

The chain employs TRBV19 and TRBJ1-5, with D possibly being TRBD1 (5 bases). Trimming left V 9 bases short and J 0 bases short, with 15 bases between. This CDR3 region has 15 residues. The germline V gene has CDR1 LNHDA and CDR2 SQIVND (reference sequence). In DNA, the CDR3 is TGTGCCAGCCAACAGGTGTCCTATAGCAATCAGCCCCAGCATTTT. Protein: CASQQVSYSNQPQHF.

This clone was observed a handful of times. The chain links TRBV28 to TRBJ1-5; D is unclear. The V and J ends lost 2 bases and 5 bases respectively, with 16 bases between them. Per germline, CDR1 MDHEN and CDR2 SYDVKM. The CDR3 extends over 16 amino acids. The CDR3 reads CASSLTGTFRDQPQHF. The DNA for the CDR3 is TGTGCCAGCAGTTTAACGGGCACCTTTAGGGATCAGCCCCAGCATTTT. The entire variable domain, with the rest obtained from reference TRBV28 and TRBJ1-5, is as follows: DVKVTQSSRYLVKRTGEKVFLECVQDMDHENMFWYRQDPGLGLRLIYFSYDVKMKEKGDIPEGYSVSREKKERFSLILESASTNQTSMYLCASSLTGTFRDQPQHFGDGTRLSIL.

The V call is TRBV6-5, the J call TRBJ2-3; TRBD2 matches at 8 bases. V was clipped by 3 bases and J by 4 bases; unmatched bases: 9. From germline, CDR1 is MNHEY and CDR2 SVGAGI. The CDR3 extends over 16 amino acids. The CDR3 bases are TGTGCCAGCAGTTATGCCGGGGGGGCCAAAGCAGATACGCAGTATTTT. Encoded protein: CASSYAGGAKADTQYF.

The V gene is TRBV4-3, the J gene TRBJ2-7, with unresolved D. Trimming shortened V by 4 bases and J by 0 bases, and 13 bases separated the two germline ends. The CDR3 is 15 residues long. Germline V CDR1 and CDR2: LGHNA, YSLEER. The CDR3 region has the DNA TGCGCCAGCAGCCTCACTCACCCCAGCTCCTACGAGCAGTACTTC. As protein: CASSLTHPSSYEQYF.

This chain connects TRBV4-1 to TRBJ2-1; D is possibly TRBD2 (5 bases). Trimming stripped 0 bases from V and 3 bases from J, with 9 bases between. The germline CDR1 and CDR2 sequences are MGHRA and YSYEKL. There are 15 residues in the CDR3. The CDR3 DNA is TGCGCCAGCAGCCAAGAACTAGGGATCTACAATGAGCAGTTCTTC. It codes for CASSQELGIYNEQFF.

The chain links TRBV2 to TRBJ2-1; D possibly corresponds to TRBD2 (6 bases). V gave up 10 bases and J gave up 9 bases, with 22 bases separating them. CDR3 length: 14 residues. Germline values: CDR1 SNHLY, CDR2 FYNNEI. The CDR3 loop is CATSRGLASSEQFF. CDR3 nucleotide sequence: TGTGCCACTTCACGTGGGCTAGCGAGTAGTGAGCAGTTCTTC.

This clone was picked up a small number of times. This chain links TRBV2 with TRBJ1-1; D may be TRBD1 (5 bases). V lost 8 bases and J 6 bases, leaving 22 bases between the germline ends. The germline gives CDR1 SNHLY, CDR2 FYNNEI. This CDR3 comprises 15 residues. The CDR3 bases are TGTGCCAGCTGTACCCAGGGACGGATAAGTCCTGAAGCTTTCTTT. It codes for CASCTQGRISPEAFF.

The chain joins TRBV19 to TRBJ1-2; D is uncertain. V lost 1 base and J lost 5, with 14 bases in between. The V gene's germline CDR1 is LNHDA and CDR2 SQIVND (reference sequence). There are 15 residues in the CDR3. CDR3 sequence: CASSIAADLLYGYTF. CDR3 DNA: TGTGCCAGTAGTATAGCGGCCGATCTCCTTTATGGCTACACCTTC.

The chain carries TRBV13 and TRBJ2-1; 10 bases line up with TRBD2. J lost 4 bases, V lost 3 bases, and 18 bases had no gene match. Germline loops: CDR1 PRHDT, CDR2 FYEKMQ (reference sequence). CDR3 length: 20 residues. The CDR3 is CASSLLPVSSGRAVYNEQFF. The CDR3 DNA reads as TGTGCCAGCAGCTTGCTTCCGGTTTCTAGCGGGAGAGCGGTTTACAATGAGCAGTTCTTC.

The DNA of the CDR3 is TGCGCCAGCAGTGAGTTTAGAACCAACTATGGCTACACCTTC. Its protein product is CASSEFRTNYGYTF. The J gene is TRBJ1-2, the V gene TRBV10-2; D not certain. Between the trimmed V and J ends, which lost 1 base and 2 bases, there was a span of 8 bases. The CDR3 extends over 14 amino acids. Germline CDR1 reads WSHSY; CDR2 reads SAAADI.

This clone showed up many times. This chain joins TRBV6-4 and TRBJ2-1; no reliable D call. Trimming removed 8 bases at V and 0 bases at J, with 14 bases between. CDR1 and CDR2 (germline): MRHNA, SNTAGT. The CDR3 is 15 residues long. This chain's CDR3 is CASGDTRSSYNEQFF. The CDR3 bases are TGTGCCAGCGGGGATACACGGAGCTCCTACAATGAGCAGTTCTTC.

This chain joins TRBV2 and TRBJ2-3, with D unresolved. There are 10 residues in the CDR3. Germline values: CDR1 SNHLY, CDR2 FYNNEI. Trimming stripped 3 bases from V and 7 bases from J, with 2 bases between. For the CDR3, the DNA is TGTGCCAGCAGTGATTATACGCAGTATTTT. This gives the protein CASSDYTQYF.

This clone was observed once. J is TRBJ2-2 and V is TRBV5-1; TRBD1 matches 7 bases. The CDR3 sequence is 13 residues long. CDR1 SGHRS and CDR2 YFSETQ come from the germline V gene. The trim removed 4 bases at V and 5 bases at J, leaving 2 bases unmatched. The chain's CDR3 is CASSPQGTGELFF. The DNA for the CDR3 is TGCGCCAGCAGCCCACAGGGGACCGGGGAGCTGTTTTTT.

The chain uses TRBV30 and TRBJ2-3, with 8 bases identical to TRBD1. Germline values: CDR1 GTSNPN, CDR2 SVGIG (reference sequence). The length of the CDR3 is 15 residues. Unmatched junction bases numbered 5, after V lost 0 bases and J lost 3 bases. In DNA form, the CDR3 reads TGTGCCTGGAGTGTAAACAGGGGGATGACAGATACGCAGTATTTT. As protein: CAWSVNRGMTDTQYF.

The chain has TRBV5-1 and TRBJ1-1; D remains unclear. Deletions cut 3 bases from V and 8 bases from J, with 14 bases between. Looked up from germline, CDR1 is SGHRS and CDR2 is YFSETQ. CDR3 length: 13 amino acids. The CDR3 DNA reads TGCGCCAGCAGCTCGGATCTGGGAATCGAAGCTTTCTTT. As protein: CASSSDLGIEAFF.

The V and J genes are TRBV28 and TRBJ2-7; D tentatively reads TRBD1 or TRBD2 (5 bases each). CDR3 size: 15 residues. Germline V CDR1 and CDR2: MDHEN, SYDVKM. The germline V and J ends were trimmed by 5 bases and 3 bases, with 17 bases remaining between them. The CDR3 protein is CASSTGTLTIYEQYF. The CDR3, as DNA: TGTGCCAGCAGTACCGGGACCTTAACTATCTACGAGCAGTACTTC.

This chain uses TRBV18 with TRBJ2-1, with 14 bases fitting TRBD2. CDR1 and CDR2 from the germline V gene are KGHSH and LQKENI. The CDR3 contains 16 residues. The V gene end was trimmed by 1 base and the J gene end by 6 bases; junction bases not matched to a gene: 2. Written as DNA, the CDR3 is TGTGCCAGCTCACCACAAGGACTAGCGGGAGGCAATGAGCAGTTCTTC. It translates to CASSPQGLAGGNEQFF. Using reference TRBV18 and TRBJ2-1 for the parts outside the CDR3, the full variable domain is NAGVMQNPRHLVRRRGQEARLRCSPMKGHSHVYWYRQLPEEGLKFMVYLQKENIIDESGMPKERFSAEFPKEGPSILRIQQVVRGDSAAYFCASSPQGLAGGNEQFFGPGTRLTVL.

The chain recombines TRBV9 with TRBJ2-5; perhaps D is TRBD1 or TRBD2 (5 bases each). The germline V gene has CDR1 SGDLS and CDR2 YYNGEE. The CDR3 runs 15 residues. The ends were cut back, 3 bases at V and 3 bases at J, with 15 bases in the middle. The CDR3 nucleotides are TGTGCCAGCAGCGATAATATGGGACCTGAAGAGACCCAGTACTTC. It specifies CASSDNMGPEETQYF.